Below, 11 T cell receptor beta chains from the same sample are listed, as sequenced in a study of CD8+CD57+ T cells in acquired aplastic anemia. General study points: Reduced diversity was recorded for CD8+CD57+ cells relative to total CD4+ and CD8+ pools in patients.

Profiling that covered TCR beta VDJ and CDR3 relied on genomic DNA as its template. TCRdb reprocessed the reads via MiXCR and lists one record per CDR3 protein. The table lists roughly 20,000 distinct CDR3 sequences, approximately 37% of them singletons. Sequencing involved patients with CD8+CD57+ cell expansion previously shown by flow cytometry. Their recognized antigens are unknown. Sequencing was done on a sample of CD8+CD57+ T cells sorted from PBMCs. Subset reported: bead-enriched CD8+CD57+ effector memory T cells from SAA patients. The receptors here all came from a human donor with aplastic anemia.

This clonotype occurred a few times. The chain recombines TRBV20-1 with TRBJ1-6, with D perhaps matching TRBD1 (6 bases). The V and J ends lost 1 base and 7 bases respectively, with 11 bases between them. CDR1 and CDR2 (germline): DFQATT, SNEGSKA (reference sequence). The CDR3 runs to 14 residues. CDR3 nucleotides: TGCAGTGCTAGAGGGAGGGGGTTCAATTCACCCCTCCACTTT. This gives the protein CSARGRGFNSPLHF.

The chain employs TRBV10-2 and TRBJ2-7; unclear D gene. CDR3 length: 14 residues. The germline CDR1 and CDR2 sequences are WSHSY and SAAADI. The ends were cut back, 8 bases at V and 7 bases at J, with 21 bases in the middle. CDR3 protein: CASGEDRGYNEQYF. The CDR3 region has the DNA TGCGCCAGCGGCGAGGACCGAGGCTACAATGAGCAGTACTTC.

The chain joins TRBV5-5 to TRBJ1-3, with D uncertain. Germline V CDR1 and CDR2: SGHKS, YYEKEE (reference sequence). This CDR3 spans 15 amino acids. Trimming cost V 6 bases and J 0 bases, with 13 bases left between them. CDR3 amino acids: CASNDLRGSGNTIYF. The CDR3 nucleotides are TGTGCCAGCAACGATCTTCGTGGCTCTGGAAACACCATATATTTT.

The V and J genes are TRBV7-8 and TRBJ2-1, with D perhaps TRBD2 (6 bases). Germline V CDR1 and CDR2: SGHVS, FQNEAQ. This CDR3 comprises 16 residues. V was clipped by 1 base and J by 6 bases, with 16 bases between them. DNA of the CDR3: TGTGCCAGCAGCTTAGGTCGGGAGACAGACTTCAATGAGCAGTTCTTC. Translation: CASSLGRETDFNEQFF.

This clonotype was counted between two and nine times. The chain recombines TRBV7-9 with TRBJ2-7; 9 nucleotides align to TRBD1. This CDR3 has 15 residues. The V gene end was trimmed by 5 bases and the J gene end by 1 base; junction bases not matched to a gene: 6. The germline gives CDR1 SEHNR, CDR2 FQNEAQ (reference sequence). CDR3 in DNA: TGTGCCAGCAGCGAGGCCGACAGGGGGTCCTACGAGCAGTACTTC. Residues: CASSEADRGSYEQYF.

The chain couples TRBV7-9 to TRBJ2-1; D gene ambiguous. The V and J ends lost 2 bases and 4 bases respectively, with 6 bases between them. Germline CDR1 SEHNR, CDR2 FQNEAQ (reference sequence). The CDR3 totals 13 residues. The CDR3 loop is CASSLRYYNEQFF. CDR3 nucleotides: TGTGCCAGCAGCTTAAGGTATTACAATGAGCAGTTCTTC.

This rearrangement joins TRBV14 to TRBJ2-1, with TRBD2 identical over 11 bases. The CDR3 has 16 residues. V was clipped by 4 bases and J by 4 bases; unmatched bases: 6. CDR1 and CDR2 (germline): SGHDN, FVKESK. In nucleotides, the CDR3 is TGTGCCAGCAGCCTTGGGGGGACTAGCGGTTACAATGAGCAGTTCTTC. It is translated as CASSLGGTSGYNEQFF.

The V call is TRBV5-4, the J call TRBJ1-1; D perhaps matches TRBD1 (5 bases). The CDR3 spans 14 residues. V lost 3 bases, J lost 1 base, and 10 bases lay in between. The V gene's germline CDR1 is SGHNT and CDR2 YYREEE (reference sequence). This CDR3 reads CASSSGTGNTEAFF. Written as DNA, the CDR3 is TGTGCCAGCAGCTCAGGGACGGGGAACACTGAAGCTTTCTTT.

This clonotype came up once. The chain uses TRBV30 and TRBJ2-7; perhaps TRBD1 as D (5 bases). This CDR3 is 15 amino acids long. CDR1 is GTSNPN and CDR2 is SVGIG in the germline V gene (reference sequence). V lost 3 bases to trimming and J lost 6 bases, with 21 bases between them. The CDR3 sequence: CAWSLGHGIWTEQYF. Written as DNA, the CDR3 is TGTGCCTGGAGCCTAGGACATGGGATATGGACCGAGCAGTACTTC.

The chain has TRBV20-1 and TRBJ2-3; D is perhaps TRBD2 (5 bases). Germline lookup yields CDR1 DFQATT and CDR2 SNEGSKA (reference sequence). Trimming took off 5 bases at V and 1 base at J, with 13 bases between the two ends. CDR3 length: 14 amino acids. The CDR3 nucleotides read TGCAGTGCTCGGGGTACTCCCCGCACAGATACGCAGTATTTT. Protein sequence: CSARGTPRTDTQYF.

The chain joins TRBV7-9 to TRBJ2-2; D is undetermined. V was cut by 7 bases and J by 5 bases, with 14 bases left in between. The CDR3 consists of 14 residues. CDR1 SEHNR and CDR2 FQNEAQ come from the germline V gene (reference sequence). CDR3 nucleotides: TGTGCCAGCAACTCGATGGAAGGAACCGGGGAGCTGTTTTTT. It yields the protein CASNSMEGTGELFF.